A single sample gave rise to the 24 T cell receptor beta chains below, sequenced in a study of T cell repertoires in cytomegalovirus infection. Their antigens are not known. TCRdb passed the reads through MiXCR, listing each CDR3 protein once. Among approximately 1,000,000 distinct CDR3 sequences listed, 31% were seen once. The sample in question was cultured CD8+ T cells from PBMCs, obtained from culture after CMV antigen stimulation. The receptors here all came from a human donor in good health (CMV status not recorded). Some clones in this sample may be carry-over from other donors' samples.

V is TRBV27 and J is TRBJ1-4; D gene ambiguous. From germline, CDR1 is MNHEY and CDR2 SMNVEV (reference sequence). Trimming took off 1 base at V and 14 bases at J, with 14 bases between the two ends. The CDR3 sequence is 13 residues long. CDR3: CASSLYGKGRLFF. The CDR3 DNA follows: TGTGCCAGCAGTTTATATGGAAAGGGAAGGCTGTTTTTT. Combining the CDR3 with reference TRBV27 and TRBJ1-4 gives the whole variable domain EAQVTQNPRYLITVTGKKLTVTCSQNMNHEYMSWYRQDPGLGLRQIYYSMNVEVTDKGDVPEGYKVSRKEKRNFPLILESPSPNQTSLYFCASSLYGKGRLFFGSGTQLSVL.

J is TRBJ2-2 and V is TRBV9; TRBD2 agrees at 7 bases. Looked up from germline, CDR1 is SGDLS and CDR2 is YYNGEE. The CDR3 has 17 residues. With 0 bases clipped from V and 0 bases from J, the junction kept 5 bases outside the gene matches. The chain's CDR3 is CASSVGGGRANTGELFF. The CDR3, as DNA: TGTGCCAGCAGCGTAGGCGGTGGGAGGGCGAACACCGGGGAGCTGTTTTTT.

The chain is built from TRBV7-8 and TRBJ2-7; D call uncertain. Trimming removed 0 bases from V and 6 bases from J, with 6 bases in between. The CDR3 contains 12 residues. CDR1 is SGHVS and CDR2 is FQNEAQ in the germline V gene. The CDR3 loop is CASSLAGIEQYF. In DNA, the CDR3 is TGTGCCAGCAGCTTAGCTGGGATCGAGCAGTACTTC.

This CDR3 reads CATLGGGEVGELFF. CDR3 nucleotides: TGTGCCACCCTCGGGGGGGGGGAAGTCGGGGAGCTGTTTTTT. The V call is TRBV12-3 or TRBV12-4, the J call TRBJ2-2; 8 bases line up with TRBD2. Trimming cost V 10 bases and J 7 bases; bases outside gene matches: 11. The CDR3 contains 14 residues.

The CDR3 loop reads CASSYLRPGDQPQHF. In DNA form, the CDR3 reads TGTGCCAGCAGTTACTTACGGCCCGGCGATCAGCCCCAGCATTTT. The chain has TRBV6-6 and TRBJ1-5; the D is unclear. The CDR3 spans 15 residues. The V end was cut by 1 base, the J end by 5 bases, with 12 bases between. Germline assignment: CDR1 MNHNY and CDR2 SVGAGI (reference sequence).

This clonotype has only a few counts. This chain links TRBV27 with TRBJ2-5, with 7 bases lining up with TRBD2. The CDR3 has 15 amino acids. Trimming removed 4 bases from V and 2 bases from J; junction bases left unmatched: 7. From germline, CDR1 is MNHEY and CDR2 SMNVEV (reference sequence). The chain's CDR3 is CASSSRPGLQETQYF. CDR3 bases: TGTGCCAGCAGTTCGAGACCGGGACTACAAGAGACCCAGTACTTC.

The chain couples TRBV12-3 or TRBV12-4 to TRBJ1-3; TRBD1 might be the D (6 bases). The CDR3 contains 14 residues. V was clipped by 5 bases and J by 4 bases, with 12 bases between them. The CDR3 reads CASSHPGQGNTIYF. The CDR3 DNA follows: TGTGCCAGCAGTCATCCGGGACAAGGAAACACCATATATTTT.

This chain connects TRBV6-1 to TRBJ1-5; D gene uncertain. From germline, CDR1 is MNHNS and CDR2 SASEGT. This CDR3 has 16 amino acids. V shed 7 bases and J shed 2 bases, with 18 bases lying between them. In DNA form, the CDR3 reads TGTGCCAGCACCGAGGCTGGATTTTGGGGCAATCAGCCCCAGCATTTT. Amino acids: CASTEAGFWGNQPQHF.

V and J are TRBV4-1 and TRBJ2-2; 8 nucleotides match TRBD2. The CDR3 totals 18 residues. V was pared by 4 bases and J by 2 bases, with 12 bases of the junction left unmatched. CDR1 MGHRA and CDR2 YSYEKL come from the germline V gene. The chain's CDR3 is CASSRRTSGGDNTGELFF. For the CDR3, the DNA is TGCGCCAGCAGCCGCCGAACGTCGGGGGGGGATAACACCGGGGAGCTGTTTTTT.

This clonotype was recorded a few times. V usage is TRBV7-9 and J usage is TRBJ2-3; D unclear. This CDR3 is 19 amino acids long. V dropped 4 bases and J dropped 3 bases, with 26 bases sitting between them. In germline, CDR1 is SEHNR, CDR2 FQNEAQ (reference sequence). In DNA, the CDR3 is TGTGCCAGCAGCTCAGACCTAGTCGACCCGCTAATTGGGACAGATACGCAGTATTTT. As protein: CASSSDLVDPLIGTDTQYF.

J is TRBJ1-2 and V is TRBV20-1; possible D gene TRBD1, 6 bases. V gave up 0 bases and J gave up 0 bases, with 11 bases separating them. CDR1 is DFQATT and CDR2 is SNEGSKA in the germline V gene (reference sequence). There are 15 residues in the CDR3. CDR3 sequence: CSARDLDRTNYGYTF. Here the CDR3 DNA reads TGCAGTGCTAGAGACCTGGACAGAACTAACTATGGCTACACCTTC.

V usage is TRBV27 and J usage is TRBJ1-5; TRBD1 matches 7 bases. This CDR3 is 15 amino acids long. The germline CDR1 and CDR2 sequences are MNHEY and SMNVEV (reference sequence). The V segment lost 2 bases and the J segment 3 bases; nucleotides outside the gene matches: 4. The CDR3 DNA sequence: TGTGCCAGCAGTTTAGTCACAGGGGTCAATCAGCCCCAGCATTTT. Translating gives CASSLVTGVNQPQHF.

This clonotype showed up just a few times. The J gene is TRBJ2-1, the V gene TRBV19; 8 bases align to TRBD2. This CDR3 region has 16 residues. Per germline, CDR1 LNHDA and CDR2 SQIVND (reference sequence). V trimming: 7 bases; J trimming: 0 bases; junction bases outside the gene matches: 8. The CDR3: CASKPGGPSSYNEQFF. CDR3 in DNA: TGTGCCAGTAAACCGGGGGGGCCGAGCTCCTACAATGAGCAGTTCTTC.

The table lists this clonotype with a few counts. This sequence joins TRBV6-5 and TRBJ2-5; 11 nucleotides match TRBD1. V was clipped by 0 bases and J by 2 bases; unmatched bases: 11. Germline lookup yields CDR1 MNHEY and CDR2 SVGAGI. CDR3 length: 19 amino acids. This CDR3 reads CASSYSSRTGGPRQETQYF. CDR3 nucleotides: TGTGCCAGCAGTTACTCGTCCAGGACAGGGGGCCCCAGGCAAGAGACCCAGTACTTC.

Of note for this clonotype: This may be a read error: a much more frequent sequence differs by one nucleotide. The chain links TRBV7-8 to TRBJ1-5, with TRBD1 matching 11 bases. CDR3 size: 17 residues. Germline V lookup: CDR1 SGHVS, CDR2 FQNEAQ. CDR3 amino acids: CASSWGIRTGGNLPQHF. DNA for the CDR3: TGTGCCAGCAGCTGGGGGATTAGGACAGGGGGCAATCTGCCCCAGCATTTT.

The chain links TRBV15 to TRBJ1-1; tentatively, D is TRBD1 (6 bases). The CDR3 loop spans 16 amino acids. Per the germline V gene, CDR1 is LNHNV and CDR2 is YYDKDF (reference sequence). V shed 1 base and J shed 10 bases, with 22 bases lying between them. CDR3 nucleotides: TGTGCCACCAGCAGAGGTGAAACAGGGATGTTGTCCGGAGCTTTCTTT. This gives the protein CATSRGETGMLSGAFF.

This clonotype was counted at least ten times. The chain combines TRBV6-2 or TRBV6-3 with TRBJ1-5; possible D gene TRBD1, 6 bases. Germline CDR1 MNHEY, CDR2 SVGEGT. CDR3 length: 14 amino acids. Trimming pared 6 bases from V and 3 bases from J, leaving 12 bases between. The CDR3 here is CASRPGQLNQPQHF. The CDR3, as DNA: TGTGCCAGCAGGCCCGGACAGCTCAATCAGCCCCAGCATTTT.

The chain recombines TRBV6-1 with TRBJ1-5, with D hard to call. Trimming left V 11 bases short and J 4 bases short, with 15 bases between. The CDR3 covers 13 residues. In germline, CDR1 is MNHNS, CDR2 SASEGT. In DNA form, the CDR3 reads TGTGCCGGCCACGTGGGCGGTAATCAGCCCCAGCATTTT. It codes for CAGHVGGNQPQHF.

Written as DNA, the CDR3 is TGTGCCAGCAGACATACAGGGGTGTGGGAGCAGTTCTTC. Its protein product is CASRHTGVWEQFF. The chain carries TRBV28 and TRBJ2-1; 7 bases fit TRBD1. The CDR3 loop spans 13 amino acids. V lost 6 bases to trimming and J lost 10 bases; unmatched junction nucleotides: 9. The germline V gene has CDR1 MDHEN and CDR2 SYDVKM.

V and J are TRBV12-3 or TRBV12-4 and TRBJ2-1; 8 positions match TRBD2. This CDR3 contains 13 residues. Unmatched junction bases numbered 7, after V lost 8 bases and J lost 7 bases. CDR3: CASGPGGGNEQFF. DNA for the CDR3: TGTGCCAGCGGTCCCGGGGGGGGGAATGAGCAGTTCTTC.

The V call is TRBV18, the J call TRBJ2-7, with 7 bases lining up with TRBD1. With V trimmed by 6 bases and J by 5 bases, 7 bases remained unmatched. This CDR3 spans 13 amino acids. In germline, CDR1 is KGHSH, CDR2 LQKENI. The DNA for the CDR3 is TGTGCCAGCTCCGGGACAGTAGAAAACGAGCAGTACTTC. Its protein is CASSGTVENEQYF.

This clonotype was recorded a few times. This chain links TRBV19 with TRBJ1-3; D remains unclear. Germline V lookup: CDR1 LNHDA, CDR2 SQIVND (reference sequence). The CDR3 length is 13 residues. The V and J ends lost 5 bases and 1 base respectively, with 6 bases between them. Here the CDR3 DNA reads TGTGCCAGTAGTCGGGAATCTGGAAACACCATATATTTT. This encodes CASSRESGNTIYF. The whole variable domain, remainder taken from reference TRBV19 and TRBJ1-3, is DGGITQSPKYLFRKEGQNVTLSCEQNLNHDAMYWYRQDPGQGLRLIYYSQIVNDFQKGDIAEGYSVSREKKESFPLTVTSAQKNPTAFYLCASSRESGNTIYFGEGSWLTVV.

This clonotype was seen only a few times. J is TRBJ2-1 and V is TRBV7-9; 13 bases are shared with TRBD2. The length of the CDR3 is 15 residues. J gave up 15 bases and V 6 bases, and 14 bases lay outside the gene matches. CDR1 is SEHNR and CDR2 is FQNEAQ in the germline V gene (reference sequence). CDR3 amino acids: CASRTGAGTSGDLFF. DNA of the CDR3: TGTGCCAGCAGGACAGGGGCCGGGACTAGCGGGGATCTGTTCTTC.

The rearrangement links TRBV6-1 to TRBJ1-2; TRBD1 agrees at 7 bases. Germline CDR1 is MNHNS and CDR2 is SASEGT. V shed 10 bases and J 8 bases; nucleotides not matched to a gene: 19. The CDR3 runs 15 residues. CDR3 residues: CANTSRQGAPPGYTF. The CDR3, as DNA: TGTGCCAACACCTCGCGACAGGGAGCCCCACCGGGCTACACCTTC.